This T cell receptor beta chain stems from a study of a mutant IDH1 vaccine in newly diagnosed glioma. Study information: Treated patients, averaging around 40 years, were about 60% male and about 40% female. Radiotherapy, temozolomide, or both had been given previously, and both were given to most.

Described time point: week 11, during vaccination. Vaccine doses each comprised 300 ug of mutant IDH1 20-mer peptide, with topical imiquimod. In germline, CDR1 is SNHLY, CDR2 FYNNEI. Trimming stripped 4 bases from V and 6 bases from J, with 9 bases between. This CDR3 has 12 amino acids. Findings and limits, study-wide: Shifts in the top peripheral T cell clonotypes seemed unrelated to pseudoprogression.

Method: immunoSEQ multiplex PCR; TCRdb's copy keeps in-frame clones and lacks some. Of under 65,000 clones detected, around 80% appear once; the ten largest clones hold about 6%. This clone was counted between two and nine times. Its antigen remains unknown. V is TRBV2 and J is TRBJ1-2, with D unresolved. Sequenced here: PBMCs, sampled from a glioma patient whose treatment included an IDH1 peptide vaccine. This receptor was identified in a man aged 50 or older with glioma. Here the CDR3 reads CASSVRVHGYTF. The CDR3 DNA reads as TGTGCCAGCAGTGTAAGGGTCCATGGCTACACCTTC.